The rows below give T cell receptor beta chains drawn from one sample of a study of CD4 T cells in relation to SARS-CoV-2 and coronaviruses. Sequencing was performed with immunoSEQ multiplex PCR; in TCRdb, only in-frame clones are kept and a portion is missing. The data contain under 45,000 clones, roughly 85% of them singletons. Which antigens these TCRs recognize remains unknown. Material: naive CD4+ T cells from PBMCs, cultured in vitro. These receptor sequences come from an adult with COVID-19. CDR3s include the opening cysteine and the closing phenylalanine or tryptophan. D genes are given only for firm matches. Expanded clones are given a class, and other clones once, few, many or no size at all.

D | size | J | V | DNA | CDR3
NA | NA | TRBJ2-3 | TRBV6-5 | TGTGCCAGCAAACTAAGGAACATGGATACGCAGTATTTT | CASKLRNMDTQYF
NA | NA | TRBJ1-5 | TRBV27 | TGTGCCAGCAGTTCGTTAGTTGGGGGGATGGGACAGCCCCAGCATTTT | CASSSLVGGMGQPQHF
TRBD1 | NA | TRBJ1-1 | TRBV7-2 | TGTGCCAGCAGCTTGGACAGGAGGGGGAACACTGAAGCTTTCTTT | CASSLDRRGNTEAFF
NA | NA | TRBJ2-5 | TRBV11-2 | TGTGCCAGCAGCTTAATGGGACTCCAACAAGAGACCCAGTACTTC | CASSLMGLQQETQYF
NA | NA | TRBJ2-2 | TRBV4-1 | TGCGCCAGCAGCCGATTACCGGGGACCGGGGAGCTGTTTTTT | CASSRLPGTGELFF
NA | NA | TRBJ2-5 | TRBV2 | TGTGCCAGCAGCCAAGAGACCCAGTACTTC | CASSQETQYF
NA | once | TRBJ2-7 | TRBV5-5 | TGTGCCAGCAGCTTGTGGCTCGCCGAGGGTGTCGAGCAGTACTTC | CASSLWLAEGVEQYF
NA | NA | TRBJ2-1 | TRBV18 | TGTGCCAGCTCACCAAGATCCCGGTACAATGAGCAGTTCTTC | CASSPRSRYNEQFF
NA | NA | TRBJ2-5 | TRBV10-3 | TGTGCCATCAGTGAGTCGGATACTCGTCAAGAGACCCAGTACTTC | CAISESDTRQETQYF
NA | NA | TRBJ2-4 | TRBV4-1 | TGCGCCAGCAGCCAAGCAGGGCAGTACGGAAACATTCAGTACTTC | CASSQAGQYGNIQYF
NA | NA | TRBJ2-5 | TRBV4-1 | TGCGCCAGCAGCCAAGCGGACTTGCAGAAAGAGACCCAGTACTTC | CASSQADLQKETQYF
TRBD2 | NA | TRBJ2-3 | TRBV7-3 | TGTGCCAGCAGCTTTTCTAGCGGAGATACGCAGTATTTT | CASSFSSGDTQYF
NA | NA | TRBJ2-3 | TRBV7-3 | TGTGCCAGCAGCGCCCCCGGGGGTGGAGATACGCAGTATTTT | CASSAPGGGDTQYF
NA | NA | TRBJ1-2 | TRBV15 | TGTGCCACCAGCAGGGACCGGGGACGCTATGGCTACACCTTC | CATSRDRGRYGYTF
NA | NA | TRBJ1-1 | TRBV28 | TGTGCCAGCAGTTTCAAGGTTTGGCTAAGGGACCCGAACACTGAAGCTTTCTTT | CASSFKVWLRDPNTEAFF
NA | NA | TRBJ2-7 | TRBV18 | TGTGCCAGCTCGTATCAGGGGATTGGCTACGAGCAGTACTTC | CASSYQGIGYEQYF
TRBD2 | NA | TRBJ2-3 | TRBV30 | TGTGCCTGGAGCGACGCGGGACTAGCGGGAGGGCGCGGCACAGATACGCAGTATTTT | CAWSDAGLAGGRGTDTQYF
TRBD1 | NA | TRBJ2-5 | TRBV2 | TGTGCCAGCAATGGACAGGGTGCGGAGACCCAGTACTTC | CASNGQGAETQYF
TRBD2 | NA | TRBJ2-3 | TRBV2 | TGTGCCAGCACCCAAGGACTAGCTTTTACGCAGTATTTT | CASTQGLAFTQYF
TRBD2 | NA | TRBJ2-4 | TRBV4-1 | TGCGCCAGCAGCCAAGGGCTAGCGGGAGGGGAGGCCAAAAACATTCAGTACTTC | CASSQGLAGGEAKNIQYF
NA | once | TRBJ2-1 | TRBV28 | TGTGCCAGCAGTTTGTTTTGGGGGCGGGAGTCCCCGAACTCCTACAATGAGCAGTTCTTC | CASSLFWGRESPNSYNEQFF
TRBD1 | NA | TRBJ2-7 | TRBV18 | TGTGCCAGCTCACCACTAGGGACAGGGAATGAGCAGTACTTC | CASSPLGTGNEQYF
TRBD1 | few | TRBJ1-5 | TRBV6-6 | TGTGCCAGCAGTCGAACTACGACAGGGGGCGTGGGAAGCAATCAGCCCCAGCATTTT | CASSRTTTGGVGSNQPQHF
NA | NA | TRBJ1-5 | TRBV2 | TGTGCCAGCACTGGGGATAATCAGCCCCAGCATTTT | CASTGDNQPQHF
TRBD1 | NA | TRBJ1-1 | TRBV10-3 | TGTGCCATCAGTGAGTCTCGCTTTGGGGACAGGAACACTGAAGCTTTCTTT | CAISESRFGDRNTEAFF
NA | NA | TRBJ2-3 | TRBV4-3 | TGCGCCAGCAGCCAAGAGAGGCGAGGGATGGATACGCAGTATTTT | CASSQERRGMDTQYF
NA | NA | TRBJ2-6 | TRBV5-1 | TGCGCCAGCAGCTTCAGGTTAGCGGCGGGGCTTAGCTCTGGGGCCAACGTCCTGACTTTC | CASSFRLAAGLSSGANVLTF
NA | few | TRBJ2-7 | TRBV7-2 | TGTGCCAGCAGCTCGGGACAACGAACCCCTTACGAGCAGTACTTC | CASSSGQRTPYEQYF
NA | once | TRBJ1-4 | TRBV3-1/TRBV3-2 | TGTGCCAGCAGCAAAGGGGGGAATTCTAATGAAAAACTGTTTTTT | CASSKGGNSNEKLFF
NA | NA | TRBJ2-1 | TRBV15 | TGTGCCACCAGCACAAACCGGGACAATTTTGATTCTAACAATGAGCAGTTCTTC | CATSTNRDNFDSNNEQFF
TRBD2 | NA | TRBJ2-7 | TRBV9 | TGTGCCAGCAGCGTAGGGGTTAGCGGGCAAACCTACGAGCAGTACTTC | CASSVGVSGQTYEQYF
NA | few | TRBJ2-7 | TRBV6-6 | TGTGCCAGCACCCGAACCCGGGACTCCTCCTACGAGCAGTACTTC | CASTRTRDSSYEQYF
TRBD1 | NA | TRBJ2-3 | TRBV9 | TGTGCCAGCAGCCCGACAGGGTTAGTTGGCACAGATACGCAGTATTTT | CASSPTGLVGTDTQYF
NA | NA | TRBJ2-1 | TRBV6-2/TRBV6-3 | TGTGCCAGCAGTTATGATGGGGAGGCCACGAGCTCCTACAATGAGCAGTTCTTC | CASSYDGEATSSYNEQFF
NA | NA | TRBJ2-1 | TRBV7-9 | TGTGCCAGCAGCTTGAGGACGGGACTTAATGAGCAGTTCTTC | CASSLRTGLNEQFF
NA | NA | TRBJ1-1 | TRBV19 | TGTGCCAGTAGCGATAAGTGGACTGAAGCTTTCTTT | CASSDKWTEAFF
NA | NA | TRBJ2-5 | TRBV6-4 | TGTGCCAGCAGTGAAGTGTGGGGCCAAGAGACCCAGTACTTC | CASSEVWGQETQYF
NA | NA | TRBJ2-7 | TRBV7-2 | TGTGCCAGCAGCTCGTCGAAGCGGTACGAGCAGTACTTC | CASSSSKRYEQYF
TRBD1 | NA | TRBJ2-2 | TRBV3-1/TRBV3-2 | TGTGCCAGCAGACCACCCGGGACAGGGAACACCGGGGAGCTGTTTTTT | CASRPPGTGNTGELFF
TRBD2 | NA | TRBJ2-5 | TRBV28 | TGTGCCAGCAGTCCCGGGACTAGCGGGAGAGAGACCCAGTACTTC | CASSPGTSGRETQYF
TRBD1 | NA | TRBJ2-6 | TRBV27 | TGTGCCAGCAAGGTCCGGGGTACCGGGACAGGGGGCCTAGGGGCCAACGTCCTGACTTTC | CASKVRGTGTGGLGANVLTF
TRBD1 | NA | TRBJ1-1 | TRBV29-1 | TGCAGCGTTGAGGGACAGGGCAGGAACACTGAAGCTTTCTTT | CSVEGQGRNTEAFF
TRBD1 | NA | TRBJ1-3 | TRBV5-4 | TGTGCCAGCAGCTTGGGGGGACAGGGAACTGGAAACACCATATATTTT | CASSLGGQGTGNTIYF
NA | NA | TRBJ1-1 | TRBV10-3 | TGTGCCATCAGTTCCAGGGTGGACACTGAAGCTTTCTTT | CAISSRVDTEAFF
NA | NA | TRBJ1-5 | TRBV19 | TGTGCCAGTAGTATAGGGGGAGGGAGAAGGCAGCCCCAGCATTTT | CASSIGGGRRQPQHF
TRBD1 | NA | TRBJ1-6 | TRBV11-2 | TGTGCCAGCCAGATAACCGGGACAGCGTATAATTCACCCCTCCACTTT | CASQITGTAYNSPLHF
NA | NA | TRBJ1-1 | TRBV4-1 | TGCGCCAGCAGCCAAGCCTCTGAAGCTTTCTTT | CASSQASEAFF
NA | NA | TRBJ2-7 | TRBV30 | TGTGCCTGGAGTGTAGGGGGCGGGAGAGGTGAGCAGTACTTC | CAWSVGGGRGEQYF
NA | NA | TRBJ2-3 | TRBV12-3/TRBV12-4 | TGTGCCAGCTCAGGGGGCACAGATACGCAGTATTTT | CASSGGTDTQYF
NA | NA | TRBJ1-2 | TRBV5-1 | TGCGCCAGCAGCTTGTCGTCTAACTATGGCTACACCTTC | CASSLSSNYGYTF
NA | NA | TRBJ1-5 | TRBV21-1 | TGTGCCAGGAGGGGGTGTCAGCCCCAGCATTTT | CARRGCQPQHF